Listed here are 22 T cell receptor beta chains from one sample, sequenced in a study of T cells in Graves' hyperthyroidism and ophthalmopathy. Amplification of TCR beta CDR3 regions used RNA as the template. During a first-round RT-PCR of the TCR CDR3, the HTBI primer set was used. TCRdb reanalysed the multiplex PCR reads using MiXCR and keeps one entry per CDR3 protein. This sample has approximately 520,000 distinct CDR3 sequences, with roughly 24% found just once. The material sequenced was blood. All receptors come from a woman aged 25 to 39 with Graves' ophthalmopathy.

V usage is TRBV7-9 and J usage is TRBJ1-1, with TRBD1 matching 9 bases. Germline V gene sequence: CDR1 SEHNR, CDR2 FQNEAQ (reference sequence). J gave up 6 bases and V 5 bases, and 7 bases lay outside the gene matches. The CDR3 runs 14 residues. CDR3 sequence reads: CASSARQGDPEAFF. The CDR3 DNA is TGTGCCAGCAGCGCCCGACAGGGGGACCCTGAAGCTTTCTTT.

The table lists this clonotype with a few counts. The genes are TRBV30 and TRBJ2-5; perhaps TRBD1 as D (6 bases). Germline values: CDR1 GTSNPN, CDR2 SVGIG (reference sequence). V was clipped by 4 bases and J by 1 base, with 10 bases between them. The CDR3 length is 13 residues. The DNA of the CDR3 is TGTGCCTGGAATACAGGGTTCCAAGAGACCCAGTACTTC. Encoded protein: CAWNTGFQETQYF.

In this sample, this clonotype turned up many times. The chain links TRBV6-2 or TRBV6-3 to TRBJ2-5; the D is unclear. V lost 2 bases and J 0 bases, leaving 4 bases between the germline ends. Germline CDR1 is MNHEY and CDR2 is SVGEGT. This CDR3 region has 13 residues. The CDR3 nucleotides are TGTGCCAGCAGTTACGACAACCAAGAGACCCAGTACTTC. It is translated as CASSYDNQETQYF.

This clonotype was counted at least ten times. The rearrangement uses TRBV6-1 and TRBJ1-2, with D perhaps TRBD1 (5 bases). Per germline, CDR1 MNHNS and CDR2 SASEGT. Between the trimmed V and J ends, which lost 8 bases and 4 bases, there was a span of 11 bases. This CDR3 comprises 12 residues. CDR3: CASVGTGYGYTF. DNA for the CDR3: TGTGCCAGCGTGGGGACCGGCTATGGCTACACCTTC.

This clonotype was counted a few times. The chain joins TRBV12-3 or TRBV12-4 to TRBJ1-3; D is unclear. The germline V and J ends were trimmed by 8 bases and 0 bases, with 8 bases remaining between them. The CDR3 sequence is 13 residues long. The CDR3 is CASGPYSGNTIYF. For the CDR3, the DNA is TGTGCCAGCGGACCGTACTCTGGAAACACCATATATTTT.

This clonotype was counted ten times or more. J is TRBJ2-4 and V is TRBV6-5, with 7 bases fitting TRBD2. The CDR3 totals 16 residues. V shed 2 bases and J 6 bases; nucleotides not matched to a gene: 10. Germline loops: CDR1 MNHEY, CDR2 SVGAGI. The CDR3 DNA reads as TGTGCCAGCAGTTACGGTTTACTAGCGTATGCAAACATTCAGTACTTC. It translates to CASSYGLLAYANIQYF.

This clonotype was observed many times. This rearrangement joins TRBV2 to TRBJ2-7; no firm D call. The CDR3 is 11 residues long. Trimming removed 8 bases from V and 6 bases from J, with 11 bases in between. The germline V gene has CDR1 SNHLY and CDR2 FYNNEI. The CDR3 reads CASGYASEQYF. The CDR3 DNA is TGTGCCAGCGGTTATGCGAGCGAGCAGTACTTC.

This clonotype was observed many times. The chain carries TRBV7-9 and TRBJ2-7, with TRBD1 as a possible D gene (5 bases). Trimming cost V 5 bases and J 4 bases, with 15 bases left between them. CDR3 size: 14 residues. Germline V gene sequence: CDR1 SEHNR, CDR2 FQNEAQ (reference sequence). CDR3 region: CASSPVQGGYEQYF. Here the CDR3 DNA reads TGTGCCAGCAGCCCCGTGCAGGGTGGGTACGAGCAGTACTTC. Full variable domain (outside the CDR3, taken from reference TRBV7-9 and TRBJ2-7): DTGVSQNPRHKITKRGQNVTFRCDPISEHNRLYWYRQTLGQGPEFLTYFQNEAQLEKSRLLSDRFSAERPKGSFSTLEIQRTEQGDSAMYLCASSPVQGGYEQYFGPGTRLTVT.

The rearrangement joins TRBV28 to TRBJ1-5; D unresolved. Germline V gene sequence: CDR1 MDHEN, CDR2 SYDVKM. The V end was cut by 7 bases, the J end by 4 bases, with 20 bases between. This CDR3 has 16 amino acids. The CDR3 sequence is CASTTGEDLRNQPQHF. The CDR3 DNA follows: TGTGCCAGCACCACTGGGGAGGACCTAAGAAATCAGCCCCAGCATTTT.

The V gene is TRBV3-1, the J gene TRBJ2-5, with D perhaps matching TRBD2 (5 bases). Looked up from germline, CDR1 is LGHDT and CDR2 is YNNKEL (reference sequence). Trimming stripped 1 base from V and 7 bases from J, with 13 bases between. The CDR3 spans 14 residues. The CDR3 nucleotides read TGTGCCAGCAGCCAAGGCGGGCCCAGATCGACCCAGTACTTC. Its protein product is CASSQGGPRSTQYF.

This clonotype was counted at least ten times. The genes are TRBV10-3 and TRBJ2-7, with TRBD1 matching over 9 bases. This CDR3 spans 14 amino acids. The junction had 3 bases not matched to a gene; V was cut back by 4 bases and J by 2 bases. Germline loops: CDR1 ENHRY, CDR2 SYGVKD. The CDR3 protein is CAISGQGGTYEQYF. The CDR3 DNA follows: TGTGCCATCAGTGGACAGGGGGGGACCTACGAGCAGTACTTC.

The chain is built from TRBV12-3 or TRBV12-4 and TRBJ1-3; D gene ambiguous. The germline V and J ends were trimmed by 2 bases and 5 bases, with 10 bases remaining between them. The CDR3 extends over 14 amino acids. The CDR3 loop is CASSLNQARNTIYF. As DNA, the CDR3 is TGTGCCAGCAGTTTAAATCAAGCTCGAAACACCATATATTTT.

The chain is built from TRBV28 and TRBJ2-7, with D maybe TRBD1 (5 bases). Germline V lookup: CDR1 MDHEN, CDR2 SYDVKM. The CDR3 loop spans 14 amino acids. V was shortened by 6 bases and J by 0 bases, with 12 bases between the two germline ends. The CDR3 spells CASRFETASYEQYF. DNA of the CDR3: TGTGCCAGCAGATTCGAGACAGCCTCCTACGAGCAGTACTTC.

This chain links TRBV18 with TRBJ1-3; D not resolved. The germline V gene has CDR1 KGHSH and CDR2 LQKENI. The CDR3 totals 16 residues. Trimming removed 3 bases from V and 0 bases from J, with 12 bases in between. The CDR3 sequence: CASSPPGRISGNTIYF. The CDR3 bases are TGTGCCAGCTCACCCCCCGGACGGATCTCTGGAAACACCATATATTTT.

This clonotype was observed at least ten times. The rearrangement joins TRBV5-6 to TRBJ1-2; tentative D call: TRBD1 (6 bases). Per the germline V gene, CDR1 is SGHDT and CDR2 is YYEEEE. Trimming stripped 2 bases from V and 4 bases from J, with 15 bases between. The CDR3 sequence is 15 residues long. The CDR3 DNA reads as TGTGCCAGCAGCTTTCTTGGGACACCTAGCTATGGCTACACCTTC. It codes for CASSFLGTPSYGYTF.

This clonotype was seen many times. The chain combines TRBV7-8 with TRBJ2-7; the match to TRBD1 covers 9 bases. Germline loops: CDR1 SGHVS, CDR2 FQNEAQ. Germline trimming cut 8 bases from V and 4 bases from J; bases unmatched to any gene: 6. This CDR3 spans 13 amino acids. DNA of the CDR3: TGTGCCAGCGACAGGGGGACGCCATACGAGCAGTACTTC. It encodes CASDRGTPYEQYF.

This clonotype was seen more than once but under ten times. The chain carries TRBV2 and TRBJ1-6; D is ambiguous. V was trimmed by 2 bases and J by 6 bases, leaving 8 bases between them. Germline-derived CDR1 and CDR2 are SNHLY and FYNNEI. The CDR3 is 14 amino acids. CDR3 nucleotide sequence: TGTGCCAGCAGTGAACAGCTCCCTAATTCACCCCTCCACTTT. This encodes CASSEQLPNSPLHF.

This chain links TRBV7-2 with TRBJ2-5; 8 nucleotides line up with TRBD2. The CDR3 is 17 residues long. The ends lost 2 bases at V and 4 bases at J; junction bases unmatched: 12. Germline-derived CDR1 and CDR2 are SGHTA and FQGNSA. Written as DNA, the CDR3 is TGTGCCAGCAGCTTATCGTCTCCGGGGGGGAGGCGAGAGACCCAGTACTTC. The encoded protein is CASSLSSPGGRRETQYF.

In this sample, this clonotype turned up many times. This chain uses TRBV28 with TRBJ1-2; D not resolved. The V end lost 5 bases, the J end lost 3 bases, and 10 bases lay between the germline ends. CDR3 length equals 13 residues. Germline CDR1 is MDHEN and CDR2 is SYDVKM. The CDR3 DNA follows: TGTGCCAGCAGTCCGGTTAATTACTATGGCTACACCTTC. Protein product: CASSPVNYYGYTF.

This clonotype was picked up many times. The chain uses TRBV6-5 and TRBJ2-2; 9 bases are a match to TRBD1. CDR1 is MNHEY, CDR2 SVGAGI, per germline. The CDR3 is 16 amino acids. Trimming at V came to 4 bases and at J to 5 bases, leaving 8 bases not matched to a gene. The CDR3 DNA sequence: TGTGCCAGCAGTTCGACCGGGACAGGGCAGACCGGGGAGCTGTTTTTT. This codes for CASSSTGTGQTGELFF.

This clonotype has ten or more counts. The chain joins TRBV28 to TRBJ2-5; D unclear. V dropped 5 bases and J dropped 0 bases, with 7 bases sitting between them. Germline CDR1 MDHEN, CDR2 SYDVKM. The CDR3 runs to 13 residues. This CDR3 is CASSLRYQETQYF. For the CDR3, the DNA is TGTGCCAGCAGTCTCCGATACCAAGAGACCCAGTACTTC.

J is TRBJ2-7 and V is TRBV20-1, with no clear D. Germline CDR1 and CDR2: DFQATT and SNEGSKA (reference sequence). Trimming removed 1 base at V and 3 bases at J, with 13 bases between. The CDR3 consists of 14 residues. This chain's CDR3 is CSARGPSINYEQYF. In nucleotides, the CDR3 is TGCAGTGCTAGAGGGCCCTCCATCAACTACGAGCAGTACTTC.